The source of this T cell receptor (beta chain) is a study of cytomegalovirus exposure and HLA in healthy donors. The CDR3 consists of 15 residues. V shed 1 base, J shed 2 bases, and the junction held 2 bases outside the gene matches. In germline, CDR1 is LGHNT, CDR2 FRNRAP. Primers: 60 Vbeta forward and 13 Jbeta reverse. Repertoires were generated with immunoSEQ multiplex PCR, while TCRdb's copy carries only in-frame clones and drops some. Among roughly 140,000 clones listed, approximately 80% were seen once. V and J are TRBV12-5 and TRBJ2-4, with 7 nucleotides matching TRBD2. The receptor comes from a male donor in good health and CMV-seronegative. Sample: PBMCs. CDR3 sequence (DNA): TGTGCTAGTGGTTTGGGCGGGAGCCCCAAAAACATTCAGTACTTC. Translation gives CASGLGGSPKNIQYF.